The rows below give T cell receptor beta chains drawn from one sample of a study of T cell responses to AZD1222 COVID-19 vaccine. Libraries were prepared by immunoSEQ multiplex PCR; TCRdb keeps only in-frame clonotypes and omits some of them. The sample holds over 150,000 clones, 90% seen once. The sample was peripheral blood, taken on day 0 of AZD1222 vaccination. The origin of the receptors is an adult in good health. The CDR3 runs from the conserved cysteine through the conserved F or W. The order of the fields is D gene, clone size, J gene, CDR3 length, V gene, CDR3 protein, CDR3 DNA. The D gene is left open where the match is weak. Clone size is shown for a subset of rows, as once, few, many or a class of expanded clone.

>TRBD1|NA|TRBJ1-2|12|TRBV19
CASSRQGYGYTF
TGTGCCAGTAGTAGACAGGGATATGGCTACACCTTC
>TRBD2|NA|TRBJ2-7|15|TRBV9
CASSALAGEGYEQYF
TGTGCCAGCAGCGCATTAGCGGGGGAAGGCTACGAGCAGTACTTC
>NA|NA|TRBJ2-3|14|TRBV29-1
CSVEDTGGTDTQYF
TGCAGCGTTGAAGACACCGGCGGCACAGATACGCAGTATTTT
>NA|NA|TRBJ1-5|12|TRBV7-2
CASSLGNQPQHF
TGTGCCAGCAGCTTAGGCAATCAGCCCCAGCATTTT
>TRBD1|NA|TRBJ1-1|15|TRBV19
CASSIYWGQVSEAFF
TGTGCCAGTAGTATCTATTGGGGACAGGTCTCTGAAGCTTTCTTT
>NA|NA|TRBJ2-7|17|TRBV3-1/TRBV3-2
CASSHPHGTRSTYEQYF
TGTGCCAGCAGCCATCCCCACGGGACCCGCAGCACCTACGAGCAGTACTTC
>NA|few|TRBJ1-4|14|TRBV3-1/TRBV3-2
CASSPTRANEKLFF
TGTGCCAGCAGCCCGACAAGGGCTAATGAAAAACTGTTTTTT
>TRBD1|NA|TRBJ1-6|15|TRBV27
CASSLFAGGGSPLHF
TGTGCCAGCAGTTTATTTGCAGGGGGCGGTTCACCCCTCCACTTT
>NA|NA|TRBJ1-1|14|TRBV5-1
CASSLDISYTEAFF
TGCGCCAGCAGCTTGGACATTTCTTACACTGAAGCTTTCTTT
>NA|once|TRBJ1-2|14|TRBV28
CASSTSVYASGYTF
TGTGCCAGCAGTACATCGGTCTATGCGAGTGGCTACACCTTC
>TRBD1|NA|TRBJ2-7|15|TRBV27
CASSLGDRAITEQYF
TGTGCCAGCAGCCTCGGGGACAGGGCAATAACCGAGCAGTACTTC
>NA|NA|TRBJ1-5|17|TRBV30
CAWRPKGVRTLGQPQHF
TGTGCCTGGAGGCCGAAGGGGGTCCGGACTTTAGGTCAGCCCCAGCATTTT
>NA|NA|TRBJ1-5|14|TRBV6-5
CASSLSYSNQPQHF
TGTGCCAGCAGCCTCAGTTATAGCAATCAGCCCCAGCATTTT
>NA|NA|TRBJ1-2|16|TRBV7-9
CASSARELDPLFGYTF
TGTGCCAGCAGCGCCCGCGAGTTGGACCCACTTTTTGGCTACACCTTC
>TRBD1|once|TRBJ1-2|13|TRBV2
CASSETGYYGYTF
TGTGCCAGCAGTGAGACAGGGTACTATGGCTACACCTTC
>NA|NA|TRBJ2-5|16|TRBV7-9
CASSSTGTPERGTQYF
TGTGCCAGCAGTTCTACGGGGACTCCCGAGCGTGGGACCCAGTACTTC
>NA|NA|TRBJ2-2|15|TRBV9
CASSVAQGDTGELFF
TGTGCCAGCAGCGTAGCTCAAGGGGACACCGGGGAGCTGTTTTTT
>NA|NA|TRBJ1-1|19|TRBV6-2/TRBV6-3
CASSPSRRHILRGNTEAFF
TGTGCCAGCAGTCCGAGTAGACGCCACATACTCAGGGGGAACACTGAAGCTTTCTTT
>NA|NA|TRBJ2-2|13|TRBV12-3/TRBV12-4
CASSSTNSGELFF
TGTGCCAGCAGTTCTACGAACTCCGGGGAGCTGTTTTTT
>NA|once|TRBJ1-2|15|TRBV4-1
CASSQDPETAYGYTF
TGCGCCAGCAGCCAAGACCCGGAAACTGCCTATGGCTACACCTTC
>TRBD1|NA|TRBJ1-4|14|TRBV7-2
CASRPGTGYEKLFF
TGTGCCAGCAGGCCCGGGACAGGCTATGAAAAACTGTTTTTT
>NA|NA|TRBJ1-1|13|TRBV28
CASSSPGYTEAFF
TGTGCCAGCAGTTCCCCCGGGTACACTGAAGCTTTCTTT
>NA|NA|TRBJ2-3|11|TRBV7-2
CASSGADTQYF
TGTGCCAGCAGCGGGGCAGATACGCAGTATTTT
>TRBD2|NA|TRBJ2-1|14|TRBV5-1
CASTSGGANNEQFF
TGCGCCAGCACAAGCGGGGGGGCAAACAATGAGCAGTTCTTC
>TRBD1|once|TRBJ2-7|16|TRBV7-2
CASSLVRSGGGYEQYF
TGTGCCAGCAGCTTAGTTCGCTCAGGGGGCGGATACGAGCAGTACTTC
>NA|NA|TRBJ2-7|14|TRBV6-5
CASSPSYIYYEQYF
TGTGCCAGCAGTCCCTCTTACATATACTACGAGCAGTACTTC
>NA|NA|TRBJ2-3|16|TRBV5-1
CASSRVGPASTDTQYF
TGCGCCAGCAGCCGTGTAGGGCCCGCTAGCACAGATACGCAGTATTTT
>NA|NA|TRBJ2-1|11|TRBV12-3/TRBV12-4
CASSLTNEQFF
TGTGCCAGCAGTTTAACCAATGAGCAGTTCTTC
>NA|NA|TRBJ1-5|13|TRBV25-1
CASSPQSNQPQHF
TGTGCCAGCAGTCCACAGAGCAATCAGCCCCAGCATTTT
>NA|once|TRBJ1-4|15|TRBV28
CASSMTGGGNEKLFF
TGTGCCAGCAGTATGACGGGGGGCGGTAATGAAAAACTGTTTTTT
>TRBD1|once|TRBJ1-2|17|TRBV4-1
CASSRHRGQGARDGYTF
TGCGCCAGCAGCAGACATCGGGGACAGGGGGCGCGCGATGGCTACACCTTC
>TRBD1|NA|TRBJ1-5|15|TRBV15
CATSDPGQGNQPQHF
TGTGCCACCAGCGACCCGGGACAGGGCAATCAGCCCCAGCATTTT
>NA|once|TRBJ2-6|16|TRBV14
CASSQDRLSGANVLTF
TGTGCCAGCAGCCAAGATAGGCTCTCTGGGGCCAACGTCCTGACTTTC
>NA|NA|TRBJ2-3|17|TRBV19
CASSIRKGRPEADTQYF
TGTGCCAGTAGTATTCGTAAGGGGCGCCCCGAAGCAGATACGCAGTATTTT
>NA|NA|TRBJ1-5|17|TRBV6-6
CASSLPYGGGSNQPQHF
TGTGCCAGCAGTCTTCCTTACGGGGGAGGAAGCAATCAGCCCCAGCATTTT
>NA|NA|TRBJ2-5|15|TRBV9
CASSVLKGFRETQYF
TGTGCCAGCAGCGTGCTAAAGGGCTTTAGAGAGACCCAGTACTTC
>NA|NA|TRBJ1-2|14|TRBV30
CAWSPASSNYGYTF
TGTGCCTGGAGTCCAGCATCCTCTAACTATGGCTACACCTTC